Presented here are 11 T cell receptor beta chains from one specimen sequenced in a study of T cells in Graves' hyperthyroidism and ophthalmopathy. Template material for amplifying TCR beta CDR3 regions consisted of RNA transcripts. Primed by the HTBI set, a first-round RT-PCR was run on the TCR CDR3. TCRdb reprocessed the multiplex PCR reads via MiXCR and lists one record per CDR3 protein. The table shows some 350,000 distinct CDR3 sequences, with 19% occurring only once. Sequenced sample: blood. The receptors were gathered from a woman aged 18-35 years with Graves' hyperthyroidism.

The chain combines TRBV5-1 with TRBJ2-5; a possible D gene is TRBD2 (6 bases). There are 15 residues in the CDR3. Trimming removed 5 bases from V and 0 bases from J, with 14 bases in between. Looked up from germline, CDR1 is SGHRS and CDR2 is YFSETQ. This chain's CDR3 is CASSSTAGNQETQYF. In DNA form, the CDR3 reads TGCGCCAGCAGTTCGACGGCGGGGAACCAAGAGACCCAGTACTTC.

The chain is built from TRBV5-1 and TRBJ1-2; D may be TRBD1 (5 bases). The CDR3 loop spans 15 amino acids. In germline, CDR1 is SGHRS, CDR2 YFSETQ. V lost 5 bases to trimming and J lost 4 bases, with 18 bases between them. The CDR3 DNA reads as TGCGCCAGCAGGCCGGGTTTAGGGGACCGCTATGGCTACACCTTC. It codes for CASRPGLGDRYGYTF.

V usage is TRBV7-8 and J usage is TRBJ2-7; D unclear. The CDR3 consists of 16 residues. V was pared by 5 bases and J by 1 base, with 18 bases between. Germline-derived CDR1 and CDR2 are SGHVS and FQNEAQ. The CDR3 loop reads CASSLSFTGRSYEQYF. The CDR3 region has the DNA TGTGCCAGCAGCCTTTCCTTCACGGGCCGATCCTACGAGCAGTACTTC.

This clonotype appeared many times. The gene calls are TRBV7-3 and TRBJ1-1, with 7 positions matching TRBD1. Germline-derived CDR1 and CDR2 are SGHTA and FQGTGA. Unmatched junction bases numbered 9, after V lost 4 bases and J lost 1 base. This CDR3 has 16 amino acids. The CDR3 here is CASSSGRGVGNTEAFF. DNA for the CDR3: TGTGCCAGCAGCTCGGGCAGGGGGGTTGGGAACACTGAAGCTTTCTTT.

This clonotype was counted at least ten times. The chain is built from TRBV4-2 and TRBJ1-2; TRBD1 agrees at 8 bases. The germline V gene encodes CDR1 LGHNA and CDR2 YNFKEQ. The length of the CDR3 is 16 residues. Trimming cost V 0 bases and J 2 bases; bases outside gene matches: 5. The CDR3 DNA is TGTGCCAGCAGCCAAGAAGGGACAGGACTGAACTATGGCTACACCTTC. This sequence encodes CASSQEGTGLNYGYTF.

This clonotype was recorded at least ten times. The chain employs TRBV6-1 and TRBJ1-1; D not certain. CDR3 size: 13 residues. CDR1 is MNHNS, CDR2 SASEGT, per germline. Trimming took 4 bases from V and 4 from J, leaving 10 bases between them. The CDR3 protein is CASSGPIGTEAFF. CDR3 sequence (DNA): TGTGCCAGCAGTGGACCGATCGGCACTGAAGCTTTCTTT.

The gene calls are TRBV9 and TRBJ2-7, with a weak D call TRBD2 (5 bases). The ends were cut back, 3 bases at V and 4 bases at J, with 17 bases in the middle. The CDR3 is made up of 15 amino acids. The germline V gene has CDR1 SGDLS and CDR2 YYNGEE. This chain's CDR3 is CASSAFDAGSYEQYF. The CDR3 DNA reads as TGTGCCAGCAGCGCCTTTGATGCGGGTTCATACGAGCAGTACTTC. The complete variable domain, with remaining parts taken from reference TRBV9 and TRBJ2-7, reads DSGVTQTPKHLITATGQRVTLRCSPRSGDLSVYWYQQSLDQGLQFLIQYYNGEERAKGNILERFSAQQFPDLHSELNLSSLELGDSALYFCASSAFDAGSYEQYFGPGTRLTVT.

This clonotype appeared a few times. V and J are TRBV11-3 and TRBJ1-3, with D perhaps matching TRBD1 (5 bases). This CDR3 is 15 amino acids long. Trimming took 5 bases from V and 1 from J, leaving 12 bases between them. Germline CDR1 reads SGHNT; CDR2 reads YENEEA. Here the CDR3 DNA reads TGTGCCAGCAGCCTCGGGACCGGATCTGGAAACACCATATATTTT. Its translation: CASSLGTGSGNTIYF. The variable domain in full, completed from reference TRBV11-3 and TRBJ1-3, reads EAGVVQSPRYKIIEKKQPVAFWCNPISGHNTLYWYLQNLGQGPELLIRYENEEAVDDSQLPKDRFSAERLKGVDSTLKIQPAELGDSAVYLCASSLGTGSGNTIYFGEGSWLTVV.

The genes are TRBV6-2 or TRBV6-3 and TRBJ2-5; 8 bases agree with TRBD1. The V segment lost 6 bases and the J segment 0 bases; nucleotides outside the gene matches: 9. Germline loops: CDR1 MNHEY, CDR2 SVGEGT. The CDR3 runs to 16 residues. The CDR3 bases are TGTGCCAGCAGAAAGATGACAGGGGCGAACCAAGAGACCCAGTACTTC. As protein: CASRKMTGANQETQYF.

As concerns this clonotype: This could be a read error, since a much larger clone is one nucleotide away. The chain carries TRBV6-1 and TRBJ2-5; TRBD2 matches 11 bases. The CDR3 spans 15 residues. With V trimmed by 2 bases and J by 9 bases, 8 bases remained unmatched. Germline lookup yields CDR1 MNHNS and CDR2 SASEGT. This CDR3 is CASSETSGGLRAQYF. The CDR3 DNA reads TGTGCCAGCAGTGAAACTAGCGGGGGCCTTCGGGCCCAGTACTTC.

This clonotype was detected ten times or more. This sequence joins TRBV18 and TRBJ1-3; D might be TRBD1 (5 bases). V gave up 3 bases and J gave up 4 bases, with 16 bases separating them. CDR3 length: 16 residues. The germline V gene has CDR1 KGHSH and CDR2 LQKENI. The CDR3 loop is CASSPLDIQGGNTIYF. In DNA form, the CDR3 reads TGTGCCAGCTCACCGTTGGACATTCAAGGAGGAAACACCATATATTTT.